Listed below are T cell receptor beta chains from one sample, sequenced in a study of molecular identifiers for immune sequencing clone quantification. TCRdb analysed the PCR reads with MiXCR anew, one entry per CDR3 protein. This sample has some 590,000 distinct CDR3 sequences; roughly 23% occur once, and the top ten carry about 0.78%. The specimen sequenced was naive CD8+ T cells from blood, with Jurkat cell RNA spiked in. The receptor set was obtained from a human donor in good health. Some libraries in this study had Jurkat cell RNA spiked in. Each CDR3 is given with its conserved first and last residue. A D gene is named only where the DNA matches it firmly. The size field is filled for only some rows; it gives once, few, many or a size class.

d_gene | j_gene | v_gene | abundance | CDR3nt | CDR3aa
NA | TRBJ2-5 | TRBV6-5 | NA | TGTACCAGCAGTTTCACGGACGTACTAGTCCAAGAGACCCAGTACTTC | CTSSFTDVLVQETQYF
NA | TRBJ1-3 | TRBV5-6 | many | TGTGCCAGCAGCGGTGGCAGCTCTGGAAACACCATATATTTT | CASSGGSSGNTIYF
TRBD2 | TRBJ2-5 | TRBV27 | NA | TGTGCCAGCAGTTTAGACCCACTAGCGGGATTAGAGACCCAGTACTTC | CASSLDPLAGLETQYF
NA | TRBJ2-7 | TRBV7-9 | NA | TGTGCCAGCAGCAATTCGGGGACTGACGAGCAGTACTTC | CASSNSGTDEQYF
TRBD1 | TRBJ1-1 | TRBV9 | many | TGTGCCAGCAGCCCTACCCAAACAGGGGGCCCTTTCACTGAAGCTTTCTTT | CASSPTQTGGPFTEAFF
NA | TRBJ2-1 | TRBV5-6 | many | TGTGCCAGCAGCTTGTTAGTCGGCGGCGGTGAGCAGTTCTTC | CASSLLVGGGEQFF
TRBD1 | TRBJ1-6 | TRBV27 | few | TGTGCCACCTGGGACAGGGCCTGGAATTCACCCCTCCACTTT | CATWDRAWNSPLHF
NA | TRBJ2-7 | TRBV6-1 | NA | TGTGCCAGCAAGGTACTGCACGGAAACTACGAGCAGTACTTC | CASKVLHGNYEQYF
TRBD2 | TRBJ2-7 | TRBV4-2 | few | TGTGCCAGCAGCCAAGAAGGTTGGGGACTAGCGAGCTACGAGCAGTACTTC | CASSQEGWGLASYEQYF
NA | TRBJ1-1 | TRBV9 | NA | TGTGCCAGCAGCAAAACAGGTGGGGCTGAAGCTTTCTTT | CASSKTGGAEAFF
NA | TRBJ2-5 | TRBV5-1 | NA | TGCGCCAGCAGCTTGGAGCGCTGTGAGACTCAGTACTTC | CASSLERCETQYF
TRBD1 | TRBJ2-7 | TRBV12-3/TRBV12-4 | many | TGTGCCAGCAGTACCCACCCCCGGACAGGGGTAGTAGAGCAGTACTTC | CASSTHPRTGVVEQYF
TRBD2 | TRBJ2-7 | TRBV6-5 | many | TGTGCCAGCAGGGTTAGCGGGAGCTCCTACGAGCAGTACTTC | CASRVSGSSYEQYF
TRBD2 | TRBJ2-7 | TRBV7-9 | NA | TGTGCCAGCAGCTTACAAGCGGGGGCCTTCTCCTACGAGCAGTACTTC | CASSLQAGAFSYEQYF
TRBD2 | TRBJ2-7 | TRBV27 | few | TGTGCCAGCAAACGGGAGGGGGACCTCGAGCAGTACTTC | CASKREGDLEQYF
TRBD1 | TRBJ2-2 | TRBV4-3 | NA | TGCGCCAGCAGCCTCGGGACAGTGTGCGTCGGGGAGCTGTTTTTT | CASSLGTVCVGELFF
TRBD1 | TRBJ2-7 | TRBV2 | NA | TGTGCCAGCAGTGAAGTGGACAGGGGGCAATACGAGCAGTACTTC | CASSEVDRGQYEQYF
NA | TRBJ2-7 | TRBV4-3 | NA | TGCGCCAGCAGCCAAGGGGGGGGGCCAGCCTACGAGCAGTACTTC | CASSQGGGPAYEQYF
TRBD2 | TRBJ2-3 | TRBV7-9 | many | TGTGCCAGCAGCCCCCAGACACCGGGAGGGGGTACAGATACGCAGTATTTT | CASSPQTPGGGTDTQYF
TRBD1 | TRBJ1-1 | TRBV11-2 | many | TGTGCCAGCAGCTTAGATCACGGGGACAGCCGGCTCACTGATGCTTTCTTT | CASSLDHGDSRLTDAFF
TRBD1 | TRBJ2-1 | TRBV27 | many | TGTGCCAGCACCGGAGGAGCGACAGGGTCCTACAATGAGCAGTTCTTC | CASTGGATGSYNEQFF
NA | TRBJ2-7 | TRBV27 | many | TGTGCCAGCAGCTTGGGTCCGACTTACGAGCAGTACTTC | CASSLGPTYEQYF
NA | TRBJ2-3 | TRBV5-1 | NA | TGCGCCAGCAGCTTTTTTGGGGGAACTGATATGCAGTATTTT | CASSFFGGTDMQYF
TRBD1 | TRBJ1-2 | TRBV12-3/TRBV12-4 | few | TGTGCCAGCAGTTATTCCGGGACAGGCCACTATGGCTACACCTTC | CASSYSGTGHYGYTF
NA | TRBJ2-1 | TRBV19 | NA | TGTGCCACCCAAACTAGCAGATACTACAATGAGCAGTTCTTC | CATQTSRYYNEQFF
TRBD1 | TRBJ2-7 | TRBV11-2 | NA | TGTGCCAGCAGACATACAGGGGAGCCCGAGCAGTACTTC | CASRHTGEPEQYF
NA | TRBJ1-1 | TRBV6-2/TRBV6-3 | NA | TGTGCCAGCAGCTTTACAGGGCGGAACACTGAAGCTTTCTTT | CASSFTGRNTEAFF
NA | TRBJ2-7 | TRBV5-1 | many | TGCGCCAGCAGCTTGGCCTCCGGGGGGCACTACGAGCAGTACTTC | CASSLASGGHYEQYF
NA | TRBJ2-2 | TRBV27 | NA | TGTGCCAGCAAGTATTACAGGGAGGGCACCGGGGAGCTGTTTTTT | CASKYYREGTGELFF
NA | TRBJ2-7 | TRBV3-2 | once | TGTGCCAGCAGCCGGAGCCCACCCGGGACAGGGGGCCTTCGCTCCTACGAGCAGTACTTC | CASSRSPPGTGGLRSYEQYF
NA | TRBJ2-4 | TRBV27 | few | TGTGCCAGCAGTTTATGGTCAGGCCGGAAAAACATTCAGTACTTC | CASSLWSGRKNIQYF
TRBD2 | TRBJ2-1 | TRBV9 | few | TGTGCCAGCAGTCGACTAGCCGTTGGCAATGAGCAGTTCTTC | CASSRLAVGNEQFF
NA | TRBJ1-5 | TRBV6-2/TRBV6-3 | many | TGTGCCAGCGCGTCCTATGGCAATCAGCCCCAGCATTTT | CASASYGNQPQHF